This T cell receptor (beta chain) derives from a study of T cell responses to AZD1222 COVID-19 vaccine. Broader study findings: At study baseline, merely six AZD1222 recipients were seropositive. Donors were chiefly white British, with a greater number of females, and clonal diversity was perhaps underestimated.

V lost 0 bases to trimming and J lost 9 bases, with 18 bases between them. The germline gives CDR1 KGHSH, CDR2 LQKENI. The CDR3 runs 16 residues. Sequencing was performed with immunoSEQ multiplex PCR; in TCRdb, only in-frame clones are kept and a portion is missing. The data hold about 120,000 clones, with around 87% observed a single time. In regard to this clone: Its antigen is not known.

The V call is TRBV18, the J call TRBJ2-4; the D gene could be TRBD1 or TRBD2 (6 bases each). The clonotype was recovered from an adult in good health. The input for sequencing was peripheral blood, taken on day 0 of AZD1222 vaccination. This CDR3 reads CASSPPTFSGAAIQYF. CDR3 coding DNA: TGTGCCAGCTCACCACCGACATTCTCGGGGGCGGCCATTCAGTACTTC.